The present T cell receptor (beta chain) was sequenced within a study of post-analysis software for immune sequencing data. General study results and limits: TRBV5-6, TRBV5-1 and TRBV20-1 belonged to a set of a handful of TRBV segments that were more frequent in patients than controls. F measure grouped same-batch samples tightly together.

This CDR3 region has 14 residues. Germline-derived CDR1 and CDR2 are MDHEN and SYDVKM. The ends lost 9 bases at V and 3 bases at J; junction bases unmatched: 10. This clonotype was seen more than once but under ten times. The target antigen is unknown. TCR beta cDNA libraries included unique molecular identifiers. Input of about 0.9 to 10 million T cells yielded 500,000 to 550,000 cDNA molecules. Each CDR3 protein gets one entry after TCRdb re-called the PCR reads with MiXCR. Of approximately 160,000 distinct CDR3 sequences listed, around 28% are singletons. V usage is TRBV28 and J usage is TRBJ1-1, with 7 bases matching TRBD1. Sample: blood. The sequence came from a girl aged 10-17 years with multiple sclerosis. As DNA, the CDR3 is TGTGCCAGACCCCGACAGGGTAGGGACACTGAAGCTTTCTTT. Residues: CARPRQGRDTEAFF.